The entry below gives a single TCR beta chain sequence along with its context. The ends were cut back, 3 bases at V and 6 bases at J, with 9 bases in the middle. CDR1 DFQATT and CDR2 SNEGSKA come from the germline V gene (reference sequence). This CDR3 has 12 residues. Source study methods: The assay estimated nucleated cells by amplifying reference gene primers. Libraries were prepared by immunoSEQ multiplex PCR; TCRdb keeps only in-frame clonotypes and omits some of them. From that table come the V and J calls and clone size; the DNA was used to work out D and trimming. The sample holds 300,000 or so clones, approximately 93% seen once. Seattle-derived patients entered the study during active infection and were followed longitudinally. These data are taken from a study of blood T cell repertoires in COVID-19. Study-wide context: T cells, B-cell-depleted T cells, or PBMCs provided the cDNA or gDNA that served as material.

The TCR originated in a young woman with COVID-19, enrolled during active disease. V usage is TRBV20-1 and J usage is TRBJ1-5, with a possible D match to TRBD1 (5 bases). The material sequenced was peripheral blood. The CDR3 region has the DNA TGCAGTGCTAGTCCCGGGGGTCAGCCCCAGCATTTT. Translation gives CSASPGGQPQHF.